These T cell receptor beta chains were read from a single sample in a study of T-cell reconstitution after alpha-beta-depleted transplantation in children. A single record per CDR3 protein comes from TCRdb applying MiXCR to the PCR reads. The sample contains around 800,000 distinct CDR3 sequences, 15% to 20% of which appear only once. The sequences come from PBMCs, mostly from graft donor cells, collected 360 days after TCRalphabeta/CD19-depleted stem cell transplant. These receptors all stem from a male patient between 5 and 17 years old who had a stem cell transplant for acute lymphoblastic leukemia, so the T cells may come from the graft donor. Both conserved end residues are part of each CDR3. The D gene is left open where the match is weak. Where a row states a size, it is once, few, many or the class of an expanded clone; other rows omit it.

abundance: few; v_gene: TRBV27; d_gene: NA; j_gene: TRBJ2-5; CDR3aa: CASSRHRQETQYF; CDR3nt: TGTGCCAGCAGCCGCCACCGACAAGAGACCCAGTACTTC
abundance: few; v_gene: TRBV12-3/TRBV12-4; d_gene: TRBD2; j_gene: TRBJ2-5; CDR3aa: CASSWRLAGGLQIGDQETQYF; CDR3nt: TGTGCCAGCAGTTGGCGTCTAGCGGGAGGGCTGCAAATCGGGGACCAAGAGACCCAGTACTTC
abundance: many; v_gene: TRBV25-1; d_gene: NA; j_gene: TRBJ2-5; CDR3aa: CASSDWVLETQYF; CDR3nt: TGTGCCAGCAGTGATTGGGTCCTGGAGACCCAGTACTTC
abundance: NA; v_gene: TRBV27; d_gene: NA; j_gene: TRBJ1-4; CDR3aa: CASSLWQGEKLFF; CDR3nt: TGTGCCAGCAGTTTATGGCAGGGAGAGAAACTGTTTTTT
abundance: NA; v_gene: TRBV20-1; d_gene: NA; j_gene: TRBJ1-2; CDR3aa: CSASDYNYGYTF; CDR3nt: TGCAGTGCTAGCGACTACAACTATGGCTACACCTTC
abundance: few; v_gene: TRBV7-9; d_gene: TRBD1; j_gene: TRBJ1-4; CDR3aa: CASSLTLRGQSNEKLFF; CDR3nt: TGTGCCAGCAGCTTAACCCTCCGGGGACAGAGTAATGAAAAACTGTTTTTT
abundance: few; v_gene: TRBV29-1; d_gene: NA; j_gene: TRBJ2-7; CDR3aa: CSVEPHEQYF; CDR3nt: TGCAGCGTTGAGCCCCACGAGCAGTACTTC
abundance: NA; v_gene: TRBV10-3; d_gene: TRBD1; j_gene: TRBJ2-7; CDR3aa: CAINWGQEASEQYF; CDR3nt: TGTGCCATCAATTGGGGACAGGAGGCCTCCGAGCAGTACTTC
abundance: few; v_gene: TRBV4-1; d_gene: NA; j_gene: TRBJ2-3; CDR3aa: CASSQGQNTDTQYF; CDR3nt: TGCGCCAGCAGCCAAGGCCAGAACACAGATACGCAGTATTTT
abundance: many; v_gene: TRBV20-1; d_gene: NA; j_gene: TRBJ2-7; CDR3aa: CSARFLGGTYSYEQYF; CDR3nt: TGCAGTGCTAGATTCTTAGGAGGGACCTACTCCTACGAGCAGTACTTC
abundance: few; v_gene: TRBV4-1; d_gene: NA; j_gene: TRBJ2-7; CDR3aa: CASSSALGTTSWEQYF; CDR3nt: TGCGCCAGCAGCTCGGCCCTCGGGACAACCTCCTGGGAGCAGTACTTC
abundance: few; v_gene: TRBV15; d_gene: NA; j_gene: TRBJ2-7; CDR3aa: CATSSPGPFAYEQYF; CDR3nt: TGTGCCACCAGCTCACCCGGACCTTTCGCCTACGAGCAGTACTTC
abundance: many; v_gene: TRBV5-1; d_gene: TRBD2; j_gene: TRBJ2-1; CDR3aa: CASSFGLAGPSYNEQFF; CDR3nt: TGCGCCAGCAGCTTTGGACTAGCGGGACCTTCGTACAATGAGCAGTTCTTC
abundance: NA; v_gene: TRBV7-9; d_gene: NA; j_gene: TRBJ2-7; CDR3aa: CASSLVSAYRYEQYF; CDR3nt: TGTGCCAGCAGCTTAGTCTCGGCCTACCGCTACGAGCAGTACTTC
abundance: NA; v_gene: TRBV2; d_gene: NA; j_gene: TRBJ1-1; CDR3aa: CASSLLSAQGTGFF; CDR3nt: TGTGCCAGCAGTCTACTTAGCGCCCAGGGTACCGGGTTCTTT
abundance: NA; v_gene: TRBV2; d_gene: TRBD1; j_gene: TRBJ2-1; CDR3aa: CASRESQGVNEQFF; CDR3nt: TGTGCCAGCAGGGAGAGCCAGGGGGTCAATGAGCAGTTCTTC
abundance: few; v_gene: TRBV21-1; d_gene: NA; j_gene: TRBJ2-1; CDR3aa: CASSKRGGWGLAGVSGEQFF; CDR3nt: TGTGCCAGCAGCAAAAGGGGAGGGTGGGGACTAGCGGGAGTAAGTGGTGAGCAGTTCTTC
abundance: few; v_gene: TRBV5-6; d_gene: TRBD2; j_gene: TRBJ2-7; CDR3aa: CASSVVGVAGTHEQYF; CDR3nt: TGTGCCAGCAGCGTTGTGGGAGTAGCGGGAACCCACGAGCAGTACTTC
abundance: NA; v_gene: TRBV6-5; d_gene: NA; j_gene: TRBJ2-3; CDR3aa: CASSLYRERTDTQYF; CDR3nt: TGTGCCAGCTCCTTGTACCGGGAGCGCACAGATACGCAGTATTTT
abundance: few; v_gene: TRBV29-1; d_gene: NA; j_gene: TRBJ2-5; CDR3aa: CSARNPQETQYF; CDR3nt: TGCAGCGCCAGGAATCCTCAAGAGACCCAGTACTTC
abundance: NA; v_gene: TRBV28; d_gene: NA; j_gene: TRBJ2-1; CDR3aa: CASSFFRGSSYNEQFF; CDR3nt: TGTGCCAGCAGTTTTTTCAGGGGAAGCTCCTACAATGAGCAGTTCTTC
abundance: many; v_gene: TRBV5-1; d_gene: NA; j_gene: TRBJ2-1; CDR3aa: CASSLLTLDNEQFF; CDR3nt: TGCGCCAGCAGCTTGCTCACACTTGACAATGAGCAGTTCTTC
abundance: NA; v_gene: TRBV29-1; d_gene: NA; j_gene: TRBJ2-2; CDR3aa: CSVTEGNTGELFF; CDR3nt: TGCAGCGTTACAGAAGGGAACACCGGGGAGCTGTTTTTT
abundance: few; v_gene: TRBV11-2; d_gene: NA; j_gene: TRBJ2-3; CDR3aa: CASSLGGTRTQYF; CDR3nt: TGTGCCAGCAGCTTAGGGGGCACCCGTACGCAGTATTTT
abundance: NA; v_gene: TRBV6-4; d_gene: NA; j_gene: TRBJ1-1; CDR3aa: CASSDAWGGVAFF; CDR3nt: TGTGCCAGCAGTGACGCCTGGGGTGGGGTCGCTTTCTTT
abundance: NA; v_gene: TRBV2; d_gene: TRBD1; j_gene: TRBJ2-4; CDR3aa: CASTRMAGQGPNIQYF; CDR3nt: TGTGCCAGCACTCGGATGGCGGGACAGGGGCCTAACATTCAGTACTTC
abundance: few; v_gene: TRBV12-3/TRBV12-4; d_gene: NA; j_gene: TRBJ2-1; CDR3aa: CASSLTPGYYNEQFF; CDR3nt: TGTGCCAGCAGTCTTACCCCAGGGTACTACAATGAGCAGTTCTTC
abundance: NA; v_gene: TRBV3-1; d_gene: NA; j_gene: TRBJ1-5; CDR3aa: CANSQNNQPQHF; CDR3nt: TGTGCCAACAGCCAAAACAATCAGCCCCAGCATTTT
abundance: few; v_gene: TRBV24-1; d_gene: NA; j_gene: TRBJ2-1; CDR3aa: CATSDARAPDNEQFF; CDR3nt: TGTGCCACCAGTGATGCTCGGGCGCCGGACAATGAGCAGTTCTTC
abundance: few; v_gene: TRBV5-1; d_gene: NA; j_gene: TRBJ2-5; CDR3aa: CASSLALGAFGRETQYF; CDR3nt: TGCGCCAGCAGCTTGGCCCTGGGGGCCTTCGGAAGAGAGACCCAGTACTTC
abundance: NA; v_gene: TRBV3-1; d_gene: NA; j_gene: TRBJ2-7; CDR3aa: CASSLGTYHEQYF; CDR3nt: TGTGCCAGCAGCCTGGGGACGTACCACGAGCAGTACTTC
abundance: NA; v_gene: TRBV4-2; d_gene: TRBD2; j_gene: TRBJ2-1; CDR3aa: CASSPQTSGRSSYNEQFF; CDR3nt: TGTGCCAGCAGCCCCCAGACTAGCGGGAGGAGCTCCTACAATGAGCAGTTCTTC
abundance: few; v_gene: TRBV6-1; d_gene: NA; j_gene: TRBJ2-5; CDR3aa: CASSLSRGGQETQYF; CDR3nt: TGTGCCAGCAGCTTGAGCAGGGGAGGCCAAGAGACCCAGTACTTC
abundance: NA; v_gene: TRBV5-1; d_gene: NA; j_gene: TRBJ2-3; CDR3aa: CASSLALGPATDTQYF; CDR3nt: TGCGCCAGCAGCTTGGCTCTAGGGCCTGCAACAGATACGCAGTATTTT
abundance: NA; v_gene: TRBV3-1; d_gene: NA; j_gene: TRBJ1-1; CDR3aa: CASSQAPGGRTEAFF; CDR3nt: TGTGCCAGCAGCCAAGCCCCAGGAGGGAGGACTGAAGCTTTCTTT
abundance: NA; v_gene: TRBV4-1; d_gene: TRBD1; j_gene: TRBJ2-7; CDR3aa: CASSQGWTGAYEQYF; CDR3nt: TGCGCCAGCAGCCAAGGGTGGACAGGCGCCTACGAGCAGTACTTC
abundance: NA; v_gene: TRBV10-3; d_gene: TRBD2; j_gene: TRBJ2-7; CDR3aa: CAINPKGMGLADSSYEQYF; CDR3nt: TGTGCCATCAACCCCAAAGGAATGGGACTAGCGGATAGCTCCTACGAGCAGTACTTC
abundance: NA; v_gene: TRBV7-8; d_gene: TRBD2; j_gene: TRBJ2-1; CDR3aa: CASSPDGSGRARRNEQFF; CDR3nt: TGTGCCAGCAGCCCTGATGGTAGCGGGAGGGCCAGGCGCAATGAGCAGTTCTTC
abundance: NA; v_gene: TRBV27; d_gene: NA; j_gene: TRBJ1-1; CDR3aa: CASSLLGGHTEAFF; CDR3nt: TGTGCCAGCAGTTTATTAGGGGGGCATACTGAAGCTTTCTTT
abundance: NA; v_gene: TRBV7-8; d_gene: TRBD2; j_gene: TRBJ2-5; CDR3aa: CASSGRETQETQYF; CDR3nt: TGTGCCAGCAGTGGGCGGGAGACCCAAGAGACCCAGTACTTC
abundance: few; v_gene: TRBV5-6; d_gene: TRBD2; j_gene: TRBJ2-3; CDR3aa: CASSPGLADTQYF; CDR3nt: TGTGCCAGCAGCCCAGGACTAGCGGATACGCAGTATTTT
abundance: many; v_gene: TRBV7-9; d_gene: TRBD2; j_gene: TRBJ2-1; CDR3aa: CASSLANQREGINEQFF; CDR3nt: TGTGCCAGCAGCTTAGCGAACCAGCGGGAGGGAATCAATGAGCAGTTCTTC
abundance: NA; v_gene: TRBV13; d_gene: NA; j_gene: TRBJ1-1; CDR3aa: CASSLAGLSGDPEAFF; CDR3nt: TGTGCCAGCAGCTTAGCAGGATTGTCCGGGGACCCTGAAGCTTTCTTT
abundance: few; v_gene: TRBV12-3/TRBV12-4; d_gene: NA; j_gene: TRBJ2-3; CDR3aa: CASSPTRPGPPDTQYF; CDR3nt: TGTGCCAGCAGCCCCACGCGGCCAGGGCCACCAGATACGCAGTATTTT
abundance: few; v_gene: TRBV7-3; d_gene: NA; j_gene: TRBJ2-2; CDR3aa: CASSLTLVTSSNTGELFF; CDR3nt: TGTGCCAGCAGCTTAACCCTGGTTACTAGCTCAAACACCGGGGAGCTGTTTTTT
abundance: NA; v_gene: TRBV7-8; d_gene: TRBD1; j_gene: TRBJ1-6; CDR3aa: CASSRQGEVGSPLHF; CDR3nt: TGTGCCAGCAGCCGACAGGGGGAGGTGGGATCACCCCTCCACTTT
abundance: many; v_gene: TRBV25-1; d_gene: NA; j_gene: TRBJ2-7; CDR3aa: CASSPEGGIAYEQYF; CDR3nt: TGTGCCAGCTCCCCCGAGGGGGGAATAGCGTACGAGCAGTACTTC
abundance: many; v_gene: TRBV5-1; d_gene: NA; j_gene: TRBJ2-7; CDR3aa: CASSGKGYYEQYF; CDR3nt: TGCGCCAGCAGCGGGAAGGGGTACTACGAGCAGTACTTC